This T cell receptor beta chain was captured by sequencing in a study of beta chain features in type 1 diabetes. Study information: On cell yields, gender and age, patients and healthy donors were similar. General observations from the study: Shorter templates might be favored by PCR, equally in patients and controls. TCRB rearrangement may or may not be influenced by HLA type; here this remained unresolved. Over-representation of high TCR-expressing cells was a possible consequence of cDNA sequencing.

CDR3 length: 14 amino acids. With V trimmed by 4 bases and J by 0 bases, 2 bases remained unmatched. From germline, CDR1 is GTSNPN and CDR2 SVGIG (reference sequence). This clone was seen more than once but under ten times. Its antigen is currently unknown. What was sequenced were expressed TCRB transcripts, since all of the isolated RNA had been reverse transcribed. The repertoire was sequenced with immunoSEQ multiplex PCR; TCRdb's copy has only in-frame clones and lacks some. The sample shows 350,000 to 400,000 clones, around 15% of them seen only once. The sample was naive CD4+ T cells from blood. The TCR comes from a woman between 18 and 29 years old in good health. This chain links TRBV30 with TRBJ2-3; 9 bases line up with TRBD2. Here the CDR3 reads CAWKLAGSTDTQYF. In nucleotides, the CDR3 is TGTGCCTGGAAGCTAGCGGGAAGCACAGATACGCAGTATTTT.